This TCR beta chain was identified in a study of blood T cell repertoires in COVID-19. The repertoire was sequenced with immunoSEQ multiplex PCR; TCRdb's copy has only in-frame clones and lacks some. Among under 450,000 clones listed, roughly 86% were seen once. The CDR3 consists of 15 residues. The germline V gene encodes CDR1 SNHLY and CDR2 FYNNEI. J gave up 10 bases and V 6 bases, and 9 bases lay outside the gene matches. The sample comprised peripheral blood. The rearrangement joins TRBV2 to TRBJ1-6; TRBD1 matches 10 bases. The clonotype was recovered from a human donor with acute or convalescent COVID-19. The donor label of this sample is uncertain. The CDR3 is CASRESGTGVSPLHF. The CDR3 bases are TGTGCCAGCAGAGAAAGCGGGACAGGGGTCTCACCCCTCCACTTT.